The subject of this entry is one T cell receptor beta chain. The antigen is undetermined. Terminally differentiated effector memory CD45RA+ cells were excluded from the naive CD8 cells, which were CD45RO-negative and positively selected for CCR7. These data come from a study of shared clonotypes between healthy human individuals. Background on the study: Donors had three CD4 naive, three CD4 memory, two CD8 naive and one CD8 memory plate apiece. Study-wide results and caveats: Large depth notwithstanding, sorted-subset sequencing proved incomplete by rarefaction.

V shed 10 bases and J shed 4 bases, with 16 bases lying between them. Germline assignment: CDR1 LNHDA and CDR2 SQIVND (reference sequence). The CDR3 length is 14 residues. This table comes from immunoSEQ multiplex PCR, and its TCRdb copy is limited to in-frame clones, with some not included. Found here are about 1.9 million clones, 93% of them singletons; the top ten hold over 1.5%. The chain is built from TRBV19 and TRBJ2-2, with D uncertain. Specimen: naive CD8+ T cells from PBMCs. The sequence was obtained from a man between 18 and 29 years old in good health. Some clones in this sample may be carry-over from other donors' samples. CDR3 DNA sequence: TGTGCCACCAGGAGAGACCACCCCACCGGGGAGCTGTTTTTT. Translating it yields CATRRDHPTGELFF. The variable domain in full, completed from reference TRBV19 and TRBJ2-2, reads DGGITQSPKYLFRKEGQNVTLSCEQNLNHDAMYWYRQDPGQGLRLIYYSQIVNDFQKGDIAEGYSVSREKKESFPLTVTSAQKNPTAFYLCATRRDHPTGELFFGEGSRLTVL.